The 13 T cell receptor beta chains presented below share a single source sample, sequenced in a study of control samples from healthy donors and cancer patients (TCRdb year 2020). Library preparation was by the immunoSEQ multiplex PCR assay. What TCRdb holds here is the immuneACCESS table cut down to in-frame rearrangements. Part of the clones is not present; checked against another copy, under half of the missing clones reflect an unresolved V gene, and the others are unexplained. The sample table lists 22,000 or so clones, roughly 85% of them with a count of one. The top ten clonotypes cover over 35% of the sample. Sequencing used PBMCs. All receptors come from a man aged 55-75 years with head and neck cancer.

V is TRBV3-1 (or the pseudogene TRBV3-2) and J is TRBJ2-1; D is possibly TRBD2 (5 bases). The CDR3 is 15 residues long. Germline V gives CDR1 LGHDT, CDR2 YNNKEL (reference sequence). V dropped 6 bases and J dropped 4 bases, with 16 bases sitting between them. Here the CDR3 reads CASSLTRGEYNEQFF. CDR3 bases: TGTGCCAGCAGTCTAACACGGGGAGAGTACAATGAGCAGTTCTTC.

The V call is TRBV30, the J call TRBJ2-2; no firm D call. V was cut by 0 bases and J by 8 bases, with 16 bases left in between. There are 15 residues in the CDR3. Germline V gene data show CDR1 as GTSNPN and CDR2 as SVGIG (reference sequence). This CDR3 reads CAWSVPNSLTGELFF. CDR3 in DNA: TGTGCCTGGAGTGTACCGAACTCCCTGACTGGGGAGCTGTTTTTT.

The sample holds a few counts of this clone. At one end the junction does not follow the germline gene, possibly because of a read error. The chain recombines TRBV7-9 with TRBJ2-3; 8 bases fit TRBD1. Germline CDR1 and CDR2: SEHNR and FQNEAQ (reference sequence). The CDR3 consists of 15 residues. The DNA of the CDR3 is TGTGCCAGCACCTTACAGGGGGTCGGAACAGATACGCAGTATTTT. It translates to CASTLQGVGTDTQYF.

This clone was detected only a few times. Other DNA sequences in the sample encode the same CDR3. This chain connects TRBV29-1 to TRBJ2-4; D may be TRBD1 (6 bases). The V end was cut by 0 bases, the J end by 6 bases, with 15 bases between. The CDR3 covers 15 residues. In germline, CDR1 is SQVTM, CDR2 ANQGSEA. This chain's CDR3 is CSVEEGDRRRNIQYF. DNA for the CDR3: TGCAGCGTTGAAGAAGGCGACAGGCGACGAAACATTCAGTACTTC.

This chain's CDR3 is CATSRVGQAETQYF. In DNA form, the CDR3 reads TGTGCCACCAGCAGAGTTGGCCAGGCGGAGACCCAGTACTTC. V usage is TRBV15 and J usage is TRBJ2-5; D is unclear. The germline V and J ends were trimmed by 1 base and 5 bases, with 11 bases remaining between them. The CDR3 has 14 residues. Germline V gene sequence: CDR1 LNHNV, CDR2 YYDKDF (reference sequence).

V is TRBV30 and J is TRBJ2-3; TRBD2 aligns across 11 bases. Trimming removed 8 bases from V and 1 base from J; junction bases left unmatched: 2. Germline lookup yields CDR1 GTSNPN and CDR2 SVGIG (reference sequence). This CDR3 is 13 amino acids long. This CDR3 is CARGLAGTDTQYF. CDR3 nucleotide sequence: TGTGCCCGGGGACTAGCGGGCACAGATACGCAGTATTTT.

This chain connects TRBV5-1 to TRBJ1-6; D remains unclear. The length of the CDR3 is 14 residues. Germline loops: CDR1 SGHRS, CDR2 YFSETQ. V dropped 6 bases and J dropped 4 bases, with 11 bases sitting between them. The CDR3 reads CASTPGEYNSPLHF. CDR3 DNA sequence: TGCGCCAGCACGCCGGGAGAGTATAATTCACCCCTCCACTTT.

The chain has TRBV5-1 and TRBJ2-6; no definite D call. V lost 6 bases and J 2 bases, leaving 12 bases between the germline ends. The CDR3 extends over 15 amino acids. CDR1 and CDR2 (germline): SGHRS, YFSETQ. The chain's CDR3 is CASTSGSPGANVLTF. The CDR3 DNA reads TGCGCCAGCACCTCGGGCAGCCCTGGGGCCAACGTCCTGACTTTC.

V and J are TRBV7-9 and TRBJ2-7; D might be TRBD1 or TRBD2, each matching 6 bases. Germline V CDR1 and CDR2: SEHNR, FQNEAQ (reference sequence). The CDR3 has 17 residues. The ends were cut back, 1 base at V and 6 bases at J, with 22 bases in the middle. This chain's CDR3 is CASSLVNRGAWWGEQYV. The DNA of the CDR3 is TGTGCCAGCAGCTTAGTGAATAGGGGGGCCTGGTGGGGCGAGCAGTACGTC.

V is TRBV2 and J is TRBJ1-1; no clear D. Germline CDR1 reads SNHLY; CDR2 reads FYNNEI. Trimming stripped 5 bases from V and 2 bases from J, with 9 bases between. The CDR3 length is 13 residues. The chain's CDR3 is CASSSDLNTEAFF. In DNA, the CDR3 is TGTGCCAGCAGTTCCGACCTTAACACTGAAGCTTTCTTT.

This chain uses TRBV5-1 with TRBJ2-1; 7 nucleotides line up with TRBD2. The trim removed 4 bases at V and 5 bases at J, leaving 6 bases unmatched. Germline lookup yields CDR1 SGHRS and CDR2 YFSETQ. This CDR3 is built from 14 residues. The CDR3 here is CASSDSGRNNEQFF. CDR3 coding DNA: TGCGCCAGCAGCGATAGCGGGCGTAACAATGAGCAGTTCTTC.

The J gene is TRBJ1-2, the V gene TRBV4-2; D uncertain. Trimming left V 0 bases short and J 1 base short, with 9 bases between. The CDR3 covers 15 residues. CDR1 and CDR2 (germline): LGHNA, YNFKEQ. In nucleotides, the CDR3 is TGTGCCAGCAGCCAAGATGGGGTCAGTAACTATGGCTACACCTTC. Residues: CASSQDGVSNYGYTF.

J is TRBJ2-3 and V is TRBV11-2; 7 nucleotides line up with TRBD2. Germline V gives CDR1 SGHAT, CDR2 FQNNGV. With 3 bases clipped from V and 5 bases from J, the junction kept 8 bases outside the gene matches. The CDR3 spans 15 residues. The CDR3 region has the DNA TGTGCCAGCAGCTTCCCCGGGCCGGGGGGAGATACGCAGTATTTT. Translation: CASSFPGPGGDTQYF.